The following is a T cell receptor (beta chain) sequence with its context. Its target antigen remains unknown. No base qualities exist here, and no much larger clone lies one base off it. The same CDR3 can be traced to other DNA sequences in this sample. Spanning cysteine to phenylalanine, the CDR3 consists of 13 amino acids. Only the CDR3 part of the read is kept: 39 bases, read in frame from the first base. V is pared back by 1 base and J by 5 bases, with 8 bases lying between the germline termini. The CDR1 and CDR2 encoded by the germline V gene are MDHEN and SYDVKM. Each donor gave one peripheral blood draw, roughly 0.12 L on average, collected into heparinised tubes. A BD FACSAria II was used to sort naive, central memory, regulatory and stem cell-like memory CD4+ T cells with a panel that included CD45RO, CCR7, CD25, CD127, CD95 and CD27. Purity was above 98% for every sorted population. Right away, PBMCs were isolated by Lymphoprep density gradient centrifugation and were stained directly, with no culture step. To minimize batch effects, samples were stained and sorted in pairs, one healthy donor with one patient per experiment.

This specimen comes from a study of beta chain features in type 1 diabetes listed by TCRdb under 2018. With respect to the entire study: No differences in mean age, gender distribution, total cell number or subset yield were found between patients and healthy donors. A total of about 110,000,000 sorted cells were examined across all samples, and a strong correlation was observed between cell number per subset and RNA yield. The study compared TCRB repertoires of sorted circulating CD4+ T cell subsets between recently diagnosed type 1 diabetes patients and matched healthy donors. Regulatory and stem cell-like memory subsets were isolated from only 8 patients and 8 healthy donors, whereas naive and central memory subsets came from all 30 or so donors.

Results and caveats for the whole study, not just this receptor: A moderate but significant shortening of TCRB CDR3 length was observed in type 1 diabetes patients in all four CD4+ subsets. PCR might favor shorter templates, but patient and control samples were amplified and corrected together, so any skew would affect both groups equally. Because small numbers of individuals were included in the HLA sub-analyses, any influence of HLA type on TCRB rearrangement was left unresolved. Because cDNA rather than genomic DNA was sequenced, highly expressing activated cells could have been over-represented, although no difference in activation and CD3 levels was found between groups. Naive, central memory and regulatory TCRB repertoires appeared to be more similar among patients than among healthy donors. Fewer insertions and more nucleotide deletions at VDJ recombination sites were observed in patients with type 1 diabetes, implying thymic rearrangement abnormalities.

The entire amount of isolated RNA was reverse transcribed using the High Capacity cDNA Reverse Transcription Kit, so the sequenced TCRB transcripts were expressed ones. Deep immunoSEQ sequencing was applied to naive, central memory and regulatory T cell samples, giving an average of roughly 3.5 million total reads per sample. After sorted cells were lysed in RLT buffer, RNA was extracted with DNase-treated RNeasy Micro or Mini kits, with the choice depending on cell number. Each cell subset was processed on its own to prevent cross-contamination, while patient and healthy donor samples were processed together. The immunoSEQ multiplex PCR was used to amplify TCRB sequences from cDNA, generating 87-bp fragments that spanned the CDR3 region. Sequencing of the amplicons was done on the Illumina HiSeq platform. Under the source paper's analysis protocol: PCR bias was computationally corrected using synthetic template baselines, reads within Hamming distance 2 were collapsed, and singletons that could not be merged were discarded. Reads were aligned to IMGT to assign V, D and J genes, CDR3 length, and insertions or deletions at six rearrangement sites. Clonotype counts were normalized to sorted cell number within each subset before computing true diversity and Gini coefficients with the tcR R package. The overlap coefficient, calculated on TCRB nucleotide sequences, was used to measure repertoire sharing. As a proxy for the pre-selection repertoire, out-of-frame TCRB sequences from naive cells were analyzed. TCRdb holds this immuneACCESS table with in-frame rearrangements only. Some clones are missing; in checked studies, unresolved V genes explain under half, and the rest has no known cause. V, J and clone size are taken as reported in that table, and D and trimming were inferred from the DNA itself. A total of 500,000 to 700,000 clones appear in this sample, 15% of them only once. The ten largest clonotypes hold 0.093% of the sample.

This TCR came from a man younger than 30 in good health. The source material was naive CD4+ T cells from blood. Interpreted using the paper, the cell subset or site label stands for: true naive CD4+ T cells. The sequence is built from TRBV28 and TRBJ2-5; no D segment can be confidently identified. The CDR3 region reads CASSLSGRETQYF. The DNA is TGTGCCAGCAGTTTATCCGGGCGGGAGACCCAGTACTTC.